One T cell receptor beta chain is described in this entry. Its antigen is unidentified. Germline-derived CDR1 and CDR2 are LNHDA and SQIVND (reference sequence). The CDR3 spans 14 residues. Trimming cost V 3 bases and J 6 bases; bases outside gene matches: 7. This sample was included in a study of cytomegalovirus exposure and HLA in healthy donors. Study-wide findings and caveats: Presence/absence results assume similar sequencing depth per donor, which may not hold.

Vbeta (60) and Jbeta (13) primers were used in the PCR. Assay used: immunoSEQ multiplex PCR; TCRdb lists only in-frame clones, some missing. This sample's table reports fewer than 130,000 clones. Regarding donors, all were healthy bone marrow donors. Donors likely had unrecorded immune exposures despite being nominally healthy when sampled. The origin of this receptor is a man aged 50 to 59 in good health and CMV-seronegative. The chain recombines TRBV19 with TRBJ2-7, with 8 nucleotides matching TRBD1. The sequencing input was PBMCs. The CDR3 sequence: CASSITGTGGEQYF. In nucleotides, the CDR3 is TGTGCCAGTAGTATTACCGGGACAGGCGGCGAGCAGTACTTC.